The 10 T cell receptor beta chains presented below share a single source sample, sequenced in a study of OX40 agonist ivuxolimab in advanced cancers. The table came from immunoSEQ multiplex PCR; TCRdb's copy has only in-frame clones and leaves some out. The sample has more than 80,000 clones, 87% seen once. Specimen: CD4+ or CD8+ T cells sorted from blood, collected in a trial of the OX40 agonist ivuxolimab. These receptor sequences come from an adult with an advanced solid tumor such as melanoma, head and neck, liver or kidney cancer.

The genes are TRBV7-2 and TRBJ2-3; maybe TRBD2 (5 bases). The CDR3 has 14 amino acids. V shed 3 bases and J shed 1 base, with 8 bases lying between them. Germline V CDR1 and CDR2: SGHTA, FQGNSA. The CDR3 loop is CASSFARGTDTQYF. CDR3 sequence (DNA): TGTGCCAGCAGCTTTGCGCGGGGCACAGATACGCAGTATTTT.

The V call is TRBV2, the J call TRBJ2-1; 14 bases agree with TRBD2. CDR1 and CDR2 from the germline V gene are SNHLY and FYNNEI. CDR3 length: 16 residues. Losses at the gene ends were 5 bases for V and 6 bases for J; bases not matched to a gene: 6. The CDR3 here is CASSRDGTSGSNEQFF. CDR3 nucleotide sequence: TGTGCCAGCAGTAGAGACGGGACTAGCGGGAGCAATGAGCAGTTCTTC.

The chain recombines TRBV28 with TRBJ1-5, with unresolved D. The CDR3 is made up of 12 amino acids. V was pared by 4 bases and J by 6 bases, with 7 bases between. Looked up from germline, CDR1 is MDHEN and CDR2 is SYDVKM. This CDR3 is CASSSLGQPQHF. The CDR3 region has the DNA TGTGCCAGCAGTTCCCTCGGTCAGCCCCAGCATTTT.

The CDR3 coding sequence is TGTGCAACCAATCGAGGACAGGGGGCGACGAATGAGCAGTTCTTC. It encodes CATNRGQGATNEQFF. The rearrangement links TRBV6-6 to TRBJ2-1; 11 bases map to TRBD1. This CDR3 spans 15 amino acids. In germline, CDR1 is MNHNY, CDR2 SVGAGI (reference sequence).

This chain joins TRBV10-1 and TRBJ2-1; 7 nucleotides align to TRBD1. CDR1 and CDR2 (germline): WNHNN, SYGVQD (reference sequence). With V trimmed by 7 bases and J by 4 bases, 7 bases remained unmatched. This CDR3 region has 14 residues. The CDR3 sequence is CASNTGEGYNEQFF. Here the CDR3 DNA reads TGCGCCAGCAATACAGGGGAAGGGTACAATGAGCAGTTCTTC.

The chain recombines TRBV14 with TRBJ2-7; 7 bases are shared with TRBD1. Germline CDR1 SGHDN, CDR2 FVKESK. V lost 4 bases and J lost 0; bases outside the gene matches: 3. The CDR3 is 14 residues long. CDR3 sequence (DNA): TGTGCCAGCAGCCTAACAGGGGCCTCCTACGAGCAGTACTTC. Its translation is CASSLTGASYEQYF.

The chain recombines TRBV12-2 with TRBJ1-1. TRBV12-2 is termed a pseudogene. The length of the CDR3 is 18 residues. CDR3 region: CASRGGGRGEGMNTEAFF. CDR3 nucleotides: TGTGCAAGTCGGGGAGGAGGCAGGGGAGAGGGCATGAACACTGAAGCTTTCTTT.

This clone was detected once. The rearrangement uses TRBV19 and TRBJ2-1; TRBD2 agrees at 10 bases. With V trimmed by 2 bases and J by 7 bases, 5 bases remained unmatched. This CDR3 comprises 15 residues. Looked up from germline, CDR1 is LNHDA and CDR2 is SQIVND (reference sequence). CDR3 sequence (DNA): TGTGCCAGTAGTATAAAGCGGGGGGGCGGGAATGAGCAGTTCTTC. Its translation is CASSIKRGGGNEQFF.

This chain connects TRBV18 to TRBJ2-2; 9 bases map to TRBD1. J lost 5 bases, V lost 1 base, and 8 bases had no gene match. This CDR3 region has 17 residues. The V gene's germline CDR1 is KGHSH and CDR2 LQKENI. The CDR3 here is CASSPQITGGSTGELFF. As DNA, the CDR3 is TGTGCCAGCTCACCACAGATAACAGGGGGCTCGACCGGGGAGCTGTTTTTT.

This clone was seen just once. The rearrangement joins TRBV5-4 to TRBJ2-3, with 8 bases fitting TRBD1. The CDR3 is 15 amino acids. J was trimmed by 3 bases and V by 9 bases; bases with no gene match: 12. The germline CDR1 and CDR2 sequences are SGHNT and YYREEE (reference sequence). The CDR3 loop is CAISSVQGATDTQYF. As DNA, the CDR3 is TGTGCCATATCCAGCGTCCAGGGGGCAACAGATACGCAGTATTTT. Supplemented by reference TRBV5-4 and TRBJ2-3, the full variable domain reads ETGVTQSPTHLIKTRGQQVTLRCSSQSGHNTVSWYQQALGQGPQFIFQYYREEENGRGNFPPRFSGLQFPNYSSELNVNALELDDSALYLCAISSVQGATDTQYFGPGTRLTVL.